The entry that follows covers one T cell receptor beta chain sequence. This specimen comes from a study of cytomegalovirus exposure and HLA in healthy donors. Trimming took 5 bases from V and 3 from J; bases not matched to a gene: 10. The CDR3 totals 17 residues. Germline V gene sequence: CDR1 PRHDT, CDR2 FYEKMQ (reference sequence). The PCR made use of 60 Vbeta and 13 Jbeta primers. Clones were sequenced by immunoSEQ multiplex PCR, and TCRdb holds only the in-frame ones, with some missing. The table records 100,000 to 150,000 clones, roughly four fifths of them present only once. This clonotype was obtained from a woman between 55 and 75 years old in good health and CMV-seronegative. Sample: PBMCs. The chain links TRBV13 to TRBJ1-6, with TRBD1 identical over 7 bases. CDR3 DNA: TGTGCCAGCAGCCCCAAGGGGGCAGGGGGCTATAATTCACCCCTCCACTTT. The encoded protein is CASSPKGAGGYNSPLHF.